This TCR beta chain originates from a study of OX40 agonist ivuxolimab in advanced cancers. Study overall: The dose-escalation group included hepatocellular carcinoma, melanoma, renal cell carcinoma and head and neck cancer.

CDR1 and CDR2 from the germline V gene are MNHNS and SASEGT. The CDR3 covers 15 residues. V lost 1 base to trimming and J lost 2 bases; unmatched junction nucleotides: 3. Measured with immunoSEQ multiplex PCR; TCRdb has only the in-frame clones, and not every one. The sample yields under 20,000 clones, roughly 86% seen once. The chain has TRBV6-1 and TRBJ2-3; 7 nucleotides line up with TRBD2. The specimen was CD4+ or CD8+ T cells sorted from blood, collected in a trial of the OX40 agonist ivuxolimab. The origin of this receptor is an adult with an advanced solid tumor such as melanoma, head and neck, liver or kidney cancer. The CDR3 nucleotides read TGTGCCAGCAGTGAAGGCGGGAGCAACACAGATACGCAGTATTTT. Its translation is CASSEGGSNTDTQYF.